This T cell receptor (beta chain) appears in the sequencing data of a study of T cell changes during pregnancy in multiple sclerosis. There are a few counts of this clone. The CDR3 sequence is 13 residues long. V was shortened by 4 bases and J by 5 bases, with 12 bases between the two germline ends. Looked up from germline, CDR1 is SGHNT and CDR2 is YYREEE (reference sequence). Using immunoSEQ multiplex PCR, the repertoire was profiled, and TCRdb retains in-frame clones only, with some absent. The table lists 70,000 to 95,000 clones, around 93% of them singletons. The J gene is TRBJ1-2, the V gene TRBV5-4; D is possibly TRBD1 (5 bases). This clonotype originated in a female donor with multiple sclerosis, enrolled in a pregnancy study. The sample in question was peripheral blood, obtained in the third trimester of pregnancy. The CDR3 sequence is CASSPPDTYGYTF. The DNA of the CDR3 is TGTGCCAGCAGCCCCCCGGACACTTATGGCTACACCTTC.